Described below is a single TCR beta chain sequence and its context. Its binding antigen is unknown. Per-base quality was not reported, and no clone a single base away is much larger than it. PBMCs were isolated by Ficoll-Paque density gradient centrifugation. The entry originates in a study of T-cell memory formation after mild COVID-19 (dated by TCRdb to the early 2020s). Turning to the overall study: TCR sequence clusters from the two donors were found to be largely donor specific. T-cell clones expanding and contracting after mild COVID-19 in two donors were tracked by longitudinal TCRalpha and TCRbeta repertoire sequencing. Two young, previously healthy adult volunteers, one female and one male, were included in the cohort.

Here is what the overall study found, with its caveats: The detection of some responding clones in pre-infection memory suggests that pre-existing cross-reactive memory T cells joined the SARS-CoV-2 response. Contracting CD4+ clones were located mainly in the CM and EM memory subsets, whereas CD8+ clones were found to be enriched in EMRA. Clones contracting from day 15 to 85 had balanced CD4/CD8 phenotypes, while a second wave expanding from day 15 to 37 was biased towards CD4+. SARS-CoV-2 specificity was not confirmed for the second-wave clones peaking on day 37. Only a couple of mild cases were covered by the study, and larger cohorts that include severe cases with pre-infection samples were considered necessary.

The CDR3 covers 13 residues, taking in both the cysteine and the phenylalanine. CDR3 DNA is the only sequence kept; it has 39 bases, read in frame from the first base. Taken from the germline V gene, the CDR1 and CDR2 loops are SGHRS and YFSETQ. At the junction V is shortened by 2 bases and J by 6 bases, with 9 bases in between. The instrument was an Illumina NovaSeq 6000. TCRalpha and TCRbeta cDNA libraries were built by 5'RACE with constant-segment primers, adding sample barcodes and unique molecular identifiers. Trizol reagent was used to extract RNA from every sample. Amplification of the libraries took two PCR steps, and the second step added a second sample barcode plus Illumina TruSeq adapters. Sequencing of the libraries was done on an Illumina NovaSeq, producing 2 x 150 bp paired-end reads. On the authors' methods: Demultiplexing of reads and collapsing into UMI-guided consensus sequences were performed with migec v1.2.7. Using mixcr v2.1.11, UMI consensuses were aligned to TRA and TRB V and J templates and then assembled into clonotypes. Expanded or contracted clonotypes were those called significant by both edgeR and NoisET, with noise models trained on biological replicates. For edgeR calls, the cutoffs were a false discovery rate-adjusted p below 0.01 and a log2 fold-change threshold of 1. As an exploratory analysis of dynamics, max-normalized trajectories of the 1000 most abundant clonotypes were examined with PCA combined with hierarchical clustering. The CD4 or CD8 phenotype of responding clones was assigned using the separately sequenced CD4+ and CD8+ repertoires. The raw public reads went through TCRdb reprocessing: fastp at Q25, MiXCR clone calling, in-frame beta chains kept. Rows merge per CDR3 protein into single entries with the most common DNA and genes. The V and J calls follow TCRdb's processing rather than the paper's. In this sample the table shows roughly 150,000 distinct CDR3 sequences, roughly 13% of which occur a single time. Approximately 3.3% of the sample comes from the top ten.

Material for sequencing was PBMCs or a T cell subset sorted from them (not recorded which). The receptor chain draws on TRBV5-1 and TRBJ1-5; possibly the D gene is TRBD1, per 6 matching bases. This TCR came from a man aged 18-30 years who had mild COVID-19 (a few samples of this study predate the infection). The sample titles of this study are shuffled in the database, so cell type and time point are left out; the donor was told from shared clones. The DNA is TGCGCCAGCAGCTTACAGGGTAGTCAGCCCCAGCATTTT. This gives the protein CASSLQGSQPQHF.